This entry describes one T cell receptor beta chain. What antigen it recognizes has not been identified. No base quality information exists; no much larger clone differs at one position. The data belong to a study of early T cells in non-severe SARS-CoV-2 infection (dated by TCRdb to the early 2020s). Broadly, across the study: Because TCR sequencing relied on bulk RNA taken from unsorted whole blood, pairing of alpha and beta chains was not possible.

Beyond this particular receptor, the publication reports: VDJdb matching was skewed toward anti-spike CD8 responses, so virus-specific expansions were likely underestimated and private and CD4 specificities were missed.

The study was a case-control design nested within a healthcare worker cohort in London, UK, with weekly nasopharyngeal swab PCR tests and blood sampling. Healthcare workers were recruited during the week of the UK lockdown, between 23 and 31 March 2020, and followed weekly for up to roughly 16 weeks. The germline V gene encodes CDR1 SGHTA and CDR2 FQGNSA. Counted from cysteine to phenylalanine, this CDR3 has 17 amino acids. Only CDR3 DNA remains: 51 bases, in frame from the first base. A distance of 14 bases separates the germline ends of V and J, which lose 0 bases and 2 bases respectively. Libraries were constructed by 5' RACE. TCRdb records NextSeq 500 as the sequencer. In the TCR library protocol, unique molecular identifiers were attached to individual cDNA molecules to correct for PCR bias and sequencing error. TCR alpha and beta chains were both sequenced, and the abundances of alpha and beta sequences in each sample were closely correlated with each other. Turning to the authors' computational methods: Decombinator V4 was used to annotate TCR sequences for V gene, J gene and CDR3. Expanded TCRs were defined as changing significantly between any two time points under a Poisson model with p below 0.0001. TCR abundances were normalised to the total number of TCRs sequenced per sample and expressed as counts per million. MAIT TCRs were defined by TRAV1-2 paired with TRAJ12, TRAJ20 or TRAJ33, and iNKT TCRs by TRAV10 paired with TRAJ18. VDJdb, accessed on 1 November 2021, was searched for TCRs annotated for CMV, EBV and SARS-CoV-2, and TCRs annotated for more than one antigen were excluded. Starting from the raw public reads, TCRdb applied fastp trimming at Q25, assembled clones with MiXCR and retained in-frame beta chains. Under each unique CDR3 protein, matching rows form one entry showing the most common genes and DNA. What appears here as the V and J calls and clone size reflects TCRdb's work, not the paper's. Across this sample there are roughly 41,000 distinct CDR3 sequences, with roughly 6% seen only once. Roughly 25% of the sample is in the top ten clones.

The sequence derives from an adult who was a healthcare worker with PCR-confirmed SARS-CoV-2 infection or an uninfected control (not recorded which). This receptor chain uses TRBV7-2 and TRBJ1-5, and the D gene may be TRBD1, 5 bases matching. The specimen was whole blood. In nucleotide form, the sequence is TGTGCCAGCAGCTTAGCGGGGGGAGGCCAAGGCAATCAGCCCCAGCATTTT. Its translation is CASSLAGGGQGNQPQHF.